The 18 T cell receptor beta chains below all came from one sample that was sequenced in a study of T-cell reconstitution after alpha-beta-depleted transplantation in children. Unique molecular identifiers were used in preparing the TCRbeta library. TCRdb passed the PCR reads through MiXCR, listing each CDR3 protein once. The table lists approximately 500,000 distinct CDR3 sequences, about 10% of them singletons, with around 2% in the top ten. This specimen consisted of PBMCs, obtained before TCRalphabeta/CD19-depleted stem cell transplant. Receptor source: a child aged 2 to 10 with inherited bone marrow failure, due to receive a stem cell transplant.

This clonotype came up many times. The rearrangement links TRBV28 to TRBJ2-2; the match to TRBD2 covers 8 bases. Trimming at V came to 7 bases and at J to 4 bases, leaving 8 bases not matched to a gene. This CDR3 region has 15 residues. Germline CDR1 and CDR2: MDHEN and SYDVKM. CDR3 sequence reads: CASTPGGRGTGELFF. CDR3 DNA: TGTGCCAGCACCCCGGGAGGGAGGGGCACCGGGGAGCTGTTTTTT.

V is TRBV19 and J is TRBJ1-5, with D perhaps TRBD1 (6 bases). Germline CDR1 is LNHDA and CDR2 is SQIVND (reference sequence). Trimming shortened V by 3 bases and J by 5 bases, and 17 bases separated the two germline ends. This CDR3 contains 16 residues. CDR3 coding DNA: TGTGCCAGTAGTATTATTGGTACAGGGAGACATCAGCCCCAGCATTTT. This codes for CASSIIGTGRHQPQHF.

This clonotype was found many times. The chain recombines TRBV4-3 with TRBJ2-1; D is undetermined. Germline V lookup: CDR1 LGHNA, CDR2 YSLEER. The CDR3 loop spans 14 amino acids. V lost 4 bases and J 7 bases, leaving 14 bases between the germline ends. The CDR3 DNA is TGCGCCAGCAGCCCTGAGTCCCTGGGTAATGAGCAGTTCTTC. It specifies CASSPESLGNEQFF.

A note on this clonotype: A read error may be the cause here, since a much bigger clone is one base away. The final CDR3 position lacks the conserved phenylalanine or tryptophan, pointing to a likely read error. The chain combines TRBV12-3 or TRBV12-4 with TRBJ2-1; D is undetermined. This CDR3 has 16 residues. The V gene lost 1 base and the J gene lost 6 bases, with 16 bases spanning the gap. The CDR3 is CASSLVRPGWSNEQFC. The DNA for the CDR3 is TGTGCCAGCAGTTTAGTTAGGCCCGGGTGGTCCAATGAGCAGTTCTGC.

This clonotype has ten or more counts. The gene calls are TRBV5-1 and TRBJ1-1; D uncertain. The CDR3 spans 15 residues. From germline, CDR1 is SGHRS and CDR2 YFSETQ. Trimming cost V 4 bases and J 3 bases, with 16 bases left between them. For the CDR3, the DNA is TGCGCCAGCAGCCAAGGACCCGCAAGGGACACTGAAGCTTTCTTT. Residues: CASSQGPARDTEAFF.

The sample holds many counts of this clonotype. This rearrangement joins TRBV29-1 to TRBJ2-7; D is possibly TRBD1 (6 bases). CDR3 length: 13 residues. In germline, CDR1 is SQVTM, CDR2 ANQGSEA. V lost 3 bases, J lost 0 bases, and 9 bases lay in between. CDR3 DNA sequence: TGCAGCGTTGATAAGGACAGCTCCTACGAGCAGTACTTC. Residues: CSVDKDSSYEQYF.

The gene calls are TRBV5-1 and TRBJ2-4; 10 nucleotides match TRBD1. Trimming removed 5 bases from V and 6 bases from J; junction bases left unmatched: 11. The CDR3 is 16 amino acids. CDR1 and CDR2 (germline): SGHRS, YFSETQ. CDR3 sequence reads: CASRRDRGFSGNIQYF. The CDR3 coding sequence is TGCGCCAGCAGACGGGACAGGGGCTTCAGTGGAAACATTCAGTACTTC. Full variable domain (missing parts from reference TRBV5-1 and TRBJ2-4): KAGVTQTPRYLIKTRGQQVTLSCSPISGHRSVSWYQQTPGQGLQFLFEYFSETQRNKGNFPGRFSGRQFSNSRSEMNVSTLELGDSALYLCASRRDRGFSGNIQYFGAGTRLSVL.

This clonotype was found a few times. The chain employs TRBV19 and TRBJ2-2; D may be TRBD1 or TRBD2 (6 bases each). Germline loops: CDR1 LNHDA, CDR2 SQIVND (reference sequence). V was cut by 0 bases and J by 5 bases, with 10 bases left in between. CDR3 length equals 15 residues. This CDR3 is CASSIERGRTGELFF. CDR3 coding DNA: TGTGCCAGTAGTATAGAGAGGGGGAGGACCGGGGAGCTGTTTTTT. Full variable domain (remainder filled in from reference TRBV19 and TRBJ2-2): DGGITQSPKYLFRKEGQNVTLSCEQNLNHDAMYWYRQDPGQGLRLIYYSQIVNDFQKGDIAEGYSVSREKKESFPLTVTSAQKNPTAFYLCASSIERGRTGELFFGEGSRLTVL.

The chain has TRBV27 and TRBJ2-1, with 11 nucleotides matching TRBD2. The V and J ends lost 3 bases and 15 bases, in that order; junction bases with no gene match: 10. Germline loops: CDR1 MNHEY, CDR2 SMNVEV (reference sequence). The CDR3 has 14 residues. The CDR3 DNA reads TGTGCCAGCAGTTTTGGTGCTAGCGGGAGGATCCGGTTCTTC. It translates to CASSFGASGRIRFF.

Of note for this clonotype: An end of the junction does not agree with germline; a read error may underlie this. This sequence joins TRBV7-8 and TRBJ2-7; 9 nucleotides match TRBD1. The V gene's germline CDR1 is SGHVS and CDR2 FQNEAQ. The CDR3 is 14 residues long. The CDR3 reads CASSFTGGSHEQYF. For the CDR3, the DNA is TGTGCCAGCAGCTTCACAGGGGGCTCCCACGAGCAGTACTTC.

This clonotype has a handful of counts. The J gene is TRBJ2-2, the V gene TRBV12-3 or TRBV12-4; D might be TRBD2 (5 bases). With 3 bases removed from V and 2 bases from J, the gap between germline ends came to 10 bases. The CDR3 has 15 amino acids. As DNA, the CDR3 is TGTGCCAGCAGTTTGAAGCGGTTCAACACCGGGGAGCTGTTTTTT. Translation gives CASSLKRFNTGELFF.

This clonotype occurred many times. The V call is TRBV5-1, the J call TRBJ1-6, with D uncertain. With 1 base removed from V and 4 bases from J, the gap between germline ends came to 6 bases. CDR1 SGHRS and CDR2 YFSETQ come from the germline V gene. The CDR3 is 14 residues long. In DNA, the CDR3 is TGCGCCAGCAGCTTGTCGAGATATAATTCACCCCTCCACTTT. This sequence encodes CASSLSRYNSPLHF.

This clonotype was found many times. The chain couples TRBV4-1 to TRBJ2-3, with 12 positions matching TRBD2. The CDR3 extends over 17 amino acids. V shed 4 bases, J shed 4 bases, and the junction held 9 bases outside the gene matches. Germline assignment: CDR1 MGHRA and CDR2 YSYEKL. The CDR3: CASSPLLTSGSADTQYF. CDR3 bases: TGCGCCAGCAGCCCCCTATTGACTAGCGGGAGTGCAGATACGCAGTATTTT.

At least ten counts were recorded for this clonotype. The chain has TRBV20-1 and TRBJ1-5; 9 nucleotides align to TRBD1. Germline values: CDR1 DFQATT, CDR2 SNEGSKA (reference sequence). With V trimmed by 6 bases and J by 7 bases, 10 bases remained unmatched. This CDR3 comprises 14 residues. Here the CDR3 reads CSAPRTGEVQPQHF. In DNA, the CDR3 is TGCAGTGCACCAAGGACAGGGGAAGTACAGCCCCAGCATTTT.

This clonotype was observed a few times. The chain employs TRBV15 and TRBJ2-7; 12 positions match TRBD2. The CDR3 runs 15 residues. J gave up 6 bases and V 1 base, and 4 bases lay outside the gene matches. The germline V gene encodes CDR1 LNHNV and CDR2 YYDKDF (reference sequence). CDR3 DNA: TGTGCCACCAGCAGAGGGACTAGCGGGATCGGCGAGCAGTACTTC. This sequence encodes CATSRGTSGIGEQYF. The full variable domain, its missing parts supplied by reference TRBV15 and TRBJ2-7, is DAMVIQNPRYQVTQFGKPVTLSCSQTLNHNVMYWYQQKSSQAPKLLFHYYDKDFNNEADTPDNFQSRRPNTSFCFLDIRSPGLGDTAMYLCATSRGTSGIGEQYFGPGTRLTVT.

This clonotype occurred many times. The chain recombines TRBV5-5 with TRBJ2-1; 7 nucleotides line up with TRBD2. Per germline, CDR1 SGHKS and CDR2 YYEKEE (reference sequence). J gave up 2 bases and V 4 bases, and 9 bases lay outside the gene matches. The CDR3 contains 16 residues. The CDR3 DNA follows: TGTGCCAGCAGCCCCGAGCTAGCGGCTACCTACAATGAGCAGTTCTTC. Protein product: CASSPELAATYNEQFF.

This clonotype occurred a few times. V is TRBV7-9 and J is TRBJ1-1; the match to TRBD1 covers 11 bases. V lost 3 bases, J lost 4 bases, and 7 bases stayed unmatched. Germline assignment: CDR1 SEHNR and CDR2 FQNEAQ (reference sequence). The CDR3 runs to 16 residues. The CDR3 nucleotides read TGTGCCAGCAGCTTGGGACAGGGGGATTGGAGCACTGAAGCTTTCTTT. This translates into CASSLGQGDWSTEAFF. The complete variable domain, with remaining parts taken from reference TRBV7-9 and TRBJ1-1, reads DTGVSQNPRHKITKRGQNVTFRCDPISEHNRLYWYRQTLGQGPEFLTYFQNEAQLEKSRLLSDRFSAERPKGSFSTLEIQRTEQGDSAMYLCASSLGQGDWSTEAFFGQGTRLTVV.

This clonotype was counted many times. V usage is TRBV7-9 and J usage is TRBJ2-7; 13 bases align to TRBD2. Germline V gene lookup returns CDR1 SEHNR and CDR2 FQNEAQ (reference sequence). V was pared by 5 bases and J by 5 bases, with 9 bases of the junction left unmatched. The CDR3 extends over 16 amino acids. The CDR3: CASSPTSGRTPHEQYF. The CDR3 nucleotides are TGTGCCAGCAGCCCGACTAGCGGGAGGACACCGCACGAGCAGTACTTC.